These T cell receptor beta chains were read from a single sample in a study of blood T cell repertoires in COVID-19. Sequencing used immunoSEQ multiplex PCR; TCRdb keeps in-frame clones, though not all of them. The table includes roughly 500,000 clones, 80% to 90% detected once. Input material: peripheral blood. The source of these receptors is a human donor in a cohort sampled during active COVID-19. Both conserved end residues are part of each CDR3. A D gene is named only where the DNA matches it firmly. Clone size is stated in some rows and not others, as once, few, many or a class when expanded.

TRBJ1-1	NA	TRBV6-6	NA	CASSYGGAGTEAFF	TGTGCCAGCAGTTACGGGGGCGCGGGCACTGAAGCTTTCTTT
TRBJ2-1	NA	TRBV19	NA	CASSPHINSYNEQFF	TGTGCCAGTAGTCCACATATCAACTCCTACAATGAGCAGTTCTTC
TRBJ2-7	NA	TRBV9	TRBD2	CASSGGTSGHPNSYEQYF	TGTGCCAGCAGCGGCGGGACTAGCGGACACCCAAACTCCTACGAGCAGTACTTC
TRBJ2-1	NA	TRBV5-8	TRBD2	CASSKDLAGVIHEQFF	TGTGCCAGCAGCAAGGATCTAGCGGGAGTTATCCATGAGCAGTTCTTC
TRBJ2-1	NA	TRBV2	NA	CASYGSGSHNEQFF	TGTGCCAGTTACGGTTCAGGGTCCCACAATGAGCAGTTCTTC
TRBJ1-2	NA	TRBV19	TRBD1	CASSTRDGSGGTNYGYTF	TGTGCCAGTAGTACCCGGGACGGATCAGGGGGGACTAACTATGGCTACACCTTC
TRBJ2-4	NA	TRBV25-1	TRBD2	CASSEWGGSPIQYF	TGTGCCAGCAGTGAATGGGGGGGATCGCCCATTCAGTACTTC
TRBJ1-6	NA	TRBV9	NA	CASSVPGASSPLHF	TGTGCCAGCAGCGTTCCAGGGGCGAGTTCACCCCTCCACTTT
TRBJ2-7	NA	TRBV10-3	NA	CAISDGRTAYEQYF	TGTGCCATCAGTGATGGAAGGACAGCCTACGAGCAGTACTTC
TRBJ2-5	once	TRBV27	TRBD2	CASSFRGTSGETQYF	TGTGCCAGCAGTTTTAGGGGGACTAGCGGGGAGACCCAGTACTTC
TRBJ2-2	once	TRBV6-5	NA	CASSLGQITGELFF	TGTGCCAGCAGTTTAGGACAGATCACCGGGGAGCTGTTTTTT
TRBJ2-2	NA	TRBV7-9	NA	CASSLGQDYPPNTGELFF	TGTGCCAGCAGCTTGGGGCAGGACTACCCTCCGAACACCGGGGAGCTGTTTTTT
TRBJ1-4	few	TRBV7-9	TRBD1	CASSLVNRGNEKLFF	TGTGCCAGCAGCTTAGTGAACAGGGGGAATGAAAAACTGTTTTTT
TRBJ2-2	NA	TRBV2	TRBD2	CASSGGLAGTTGELFF	TGTGCCAGCAGCGGCGGACTAGCGGGGACTACCGGGGAGCTGTTTTTT
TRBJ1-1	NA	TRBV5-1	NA	CASSFSRANTEAFF	TGCGCCAGCAGCTTCAGCAGGGCGAACACTGAAGCTTTCTTT
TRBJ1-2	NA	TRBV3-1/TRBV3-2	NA	CASSQGSGAYGYTF	TGTGCCAGCAGCCAAGGCTCAGGGGCGTATGGCTACACCTTC
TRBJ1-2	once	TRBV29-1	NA	CSVEDQGGYGYTF	TGCAGCGTTGAAGATCAGGGCGGCTATGGCTACACCTTC
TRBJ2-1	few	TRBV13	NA	CASSVSPLSYNEQFF	TGTGCCAGCAGCGTAAGCCCCCTAAGCTACAATGAGCAGTTCTTC
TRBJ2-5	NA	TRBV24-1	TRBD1	CATSDLGTGESQETQYF	TGTGCCACCAGTGATTTGGGGACAGGGGAATCTCAAGAGACCCAGTACTTC
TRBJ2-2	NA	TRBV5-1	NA	CASSSDGPTAYTGELFF	TGCGCCAGCAGCTCGGACGGACCGACAGCCTACACCGGGGAGCTGTTTTTT
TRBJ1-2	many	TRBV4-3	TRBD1	CASSLTGDSFHGYTF	TGCGCCAGCAGCCTGACAGGGGATTCTTTCCATGGCTACACCTTC
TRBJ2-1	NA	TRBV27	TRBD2	CASSLGGAGGLSYNEQFF	TGTGCCAGCAGTTTAGGGGGAGCGGGAGGACTCTCCTACAATGAGCAGTTCTTC
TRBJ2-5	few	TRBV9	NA	CASSVAGMETQYF	TGTGCCAGCAGCGTAGCCGGGATGGAGACCCAGTACTTC
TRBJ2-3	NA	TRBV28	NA	CASSLRQTSTDTQYF	TGTGCCAGCAGTTTGCGGCAGACTAGCACAGATACGCAGTATTTT
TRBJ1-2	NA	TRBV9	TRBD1	CASSGDRGPLGYGYTF	TGTGCCAGCAGCGGGGACAGGGGACCCCTCGGCTATGGCTACACCTTC
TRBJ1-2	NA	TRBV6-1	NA	CASSELPSYYGGYTF	TGTGCCAGCAGTGAACTTCCCTCCTACTACGGTGGCTACACCTTC